This T cell receptor beta chain originates from a study of blood T cells in healthy people across ages. Study-wide results and limits: Unsorted PBMC material precluded a definitive naive versus antigen-experienced comparison. Per-million-T-cell TCR beta diversity fell roughly linearly with age.

Per individual sample, total RNA of at least 5 micrograms was extracted. A word on this clonotype: Its antigen remains unknown. A read error is possible here, since a much larger clone lies one base away.

A second about 7 to 11 cycle PCR used barcoded and J-beta primers. Tags on each cDNA molecule came from a template-switch adaptor with 12 random nucleotides. MiXCR, applied by TCRdb to the 5' RACE reads, yields one record per CDR3 protein. The sample contains hundreds of thousands of distinct CDR3 sequences, about 30% of which appear only once. This TCR came from a woman older than 75 in good health. The sample was blood.

This chain's CDR3 is CSARDRKRGTANEQYF. In nucleotides, the CDR3 is TGCAGTGCTAGAGATCGAAAGCGGGGGACCGCTAATGAGCAGTACTTC. This chain joins TRBV20-1 and TRBJ2-7; 8 bases match TRBD2. Germline trimming cut 0 bases from V and 7 bases from J; bases unmatched to any gene: 14. The germline gives CDR1 DFQATT, CDR2 SNEGSKA (reference sequence). The CDR3 consists of 16 residues.